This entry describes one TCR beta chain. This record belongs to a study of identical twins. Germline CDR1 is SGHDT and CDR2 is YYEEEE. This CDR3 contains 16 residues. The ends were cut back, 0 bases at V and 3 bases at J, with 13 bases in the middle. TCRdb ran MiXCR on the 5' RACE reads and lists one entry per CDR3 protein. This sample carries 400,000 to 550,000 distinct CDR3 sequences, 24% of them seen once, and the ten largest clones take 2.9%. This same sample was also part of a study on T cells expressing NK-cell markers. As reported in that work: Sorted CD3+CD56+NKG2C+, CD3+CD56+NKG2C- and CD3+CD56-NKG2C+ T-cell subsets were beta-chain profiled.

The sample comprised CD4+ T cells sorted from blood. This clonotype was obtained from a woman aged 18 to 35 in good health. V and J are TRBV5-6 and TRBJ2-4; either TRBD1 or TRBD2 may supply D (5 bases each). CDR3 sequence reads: CASSLERMGVKNIQYF. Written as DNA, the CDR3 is TGTGCCAGCAGCTTGGAGCGGATGGGGGTCAAAAACATTCAGTACTTC. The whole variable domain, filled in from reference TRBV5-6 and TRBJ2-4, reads DAGVTQSPTHLIKTRGQQVTLRCSPKSGHDTVSWYQQALGQGPQFIFQYYEEEERQRGNFPDRFSGHQFPNYSSELNVNALLLGDSALYLCASSLERMGVKNIQYFGAGTRLSVL.